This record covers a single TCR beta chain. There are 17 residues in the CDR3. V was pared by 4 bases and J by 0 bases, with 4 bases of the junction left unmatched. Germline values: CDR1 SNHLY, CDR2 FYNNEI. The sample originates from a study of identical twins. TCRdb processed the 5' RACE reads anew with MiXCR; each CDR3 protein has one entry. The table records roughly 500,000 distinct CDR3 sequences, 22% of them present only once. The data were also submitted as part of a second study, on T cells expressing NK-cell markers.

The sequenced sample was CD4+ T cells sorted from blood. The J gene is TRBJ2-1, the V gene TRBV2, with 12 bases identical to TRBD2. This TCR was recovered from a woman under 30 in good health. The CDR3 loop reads CASSGRTSGTSYNEQFF. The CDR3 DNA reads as TGTGCCAGCAGTGGGAGGACTAGCGGGACCTCCTACAATGAGCAGTTCTTC.